The source of this T cell receptor beta chain is a study of blood T cell repertoires in COVID-19. The CDR3 spans 16 residues. Profiled with immunoSEQ multiplex PCR; TCRdb holds only in-frame clones, not every one. The table has about 260,000 clones, approximately 86% seen once. The specimen sequenced was peripheral blood. The chain combines TRBV12-2 with TRBJ1-5; the table's D call TRBD1 went unverified against the DNA. TRBV12-2 is tagged as a pseudogene. The receptor's source is a man in his forties with active or convalescent COVID-19. The chain's CDR3 is CASRLARGQGDQPQHF. For the CDR3, the DNA is TGTGCAAGTCGCTTAGCGCGTGGACAGGGGGATCAGCCCCAGCATTTT.